This TCR beta chain stems from a study of CD8 T cells in Susac syndrome. Notes on the study in general: It was acknowledged by the study that relatively few individuals were included in its TCR sequencing and HLA analysis.

Concerning this clonotype: What it binds is unknown.

RNA amounts of roughly 0.45 to 1 ug underwent reverse transcription with random hexamers. The amplification used immunoSEQ multiplex PCR on TCR beta CDR3; it spanned 54 Vbeta and 13 Jbeta. One entry per CDR3 protein, called by TCRdb with MiXCR from the immunoSEQ multiplex PCR reads. The table lists about 130,000 distinct CDR3 sequences, 90% to 95% of them singletons. Germline lookup yields CDR1 ENHRY and CDR2 SYGVKD. This CDR3 contains 12 residues. The ends were cut back, 3 bases at V and 5 bases at J, with 8 bases in the middle. Sequencing of TCR beta was carried out in blood CD8+ and CD4+ T cells. TEMRA cells were FACS-enriched, with CD8+ and CD4+ T cells isolated negatively.

This sequence joins TRBV10-3 and TRBJ2-7; D unclear. The source of this sequence is a human donor with multiple sclerosis. Sequencing input: CD8+ T cells from PBMCs. This CDR3 is CAISESLDEQYF. In nucleotides, the CDR3 is TGTGCCATCAGTGAATCCCTAGACGAGCAGTACTTC.